This TCR beta chain was identified during a study of blood T cell repertoires in COVID-19. In the study overall: The origin of the acute and convalescent COVID-19 samples was the United States, Italy and Spain. PBMCs, B-cell-depleted T cells, or T cells provided the cDNA or gDNA that made up the material.

In the original workflow: Amplification of reference gene primers was used by the study to estimate nucleated cell counts. Assay used: immunoSEQ multiplex PCR; TCRdb lists only in-frame clones, some missing. D and trimming were read from the DNA, whereas the V and J calls and clone size are those reported in that table. The top ten clones hold 4% of a sample with approximately 170,000 clones, about 86% of them seen once. Germline lookup yields CDR1 LGHNA and CDR2 YNFKEQ. Trimming at V came to 0 bases and at J to 3 bases, leaving 8 bases not matched to a gene. The CDR3 is 16 amino acids. Sequences were obtained from peripheral blood. V is TRBV4-2 and J is TRBJ2-7; 7 positions agree with TRBD1. This clonotype was obtained from a woman between 65 and 79 years old with acute or convalescent COVID-19. The CDR3 DNA sequence: TGTGCCAGCAGCCAAGATCCCCGACAGGGATACTACGAGCAGTACTTC. It codes for CASSQDPRQGYYEQYF.